Presented here are 5 T cell receptor beta chains from one specimen sequenced in a study of OX40 agonist ivuxolimab in advanced cancers. Generated by immunoSEQ multiplex PCR, the TCRdb table keeps only in-frame clones and is missing some. This table has 45,000 to 55,000 clones, approximately 84% appearing once. The sample here was CD4+ or CD8+ T cells sorted from blood, taken in a trial of the OX40 agonist ivuxolimab. The receptors derive from an adult with an advanced solid tumor such as melanoma, head and neck, liver or kidney cancer.

The chain is built from TRBV5-1 and TRBJ2-5; no clear D. The CDR3 spans 13 residues. Germline CDR1 and CDR2: SGHRS and YFSETQ. V gave up 2 bases and J gave up 1 base, with 6 bases separating them. CDR3 sequence: CASSFHSQETQYF. The CDR3 region has the DNA TGCGCCAGCAGCTTTCACTCCCAAGAGACCCAGTACTTC.

The chain has TRBV27 and TRBJ2-3, with D tentatively TRBD1 or TRBD2 (6 bases each). This CDR3 is 15 amino acids long. Trimming pared 2 bases from V and 0 bases from J, leaving 9 bases between. Per the germline V gene, CDR1 is MNHEY and CDR2 is SMNVEV (reference sequence). The CDR3 bases are TGTGCCAGCAGTTTACAGGGGACTAGCACAGATACGCAGTATTTT. Its protein is CASSLQGTSTDTQYF.

The CDR3 reads CASRLGRPGGTGELFF. In DNA, the CDR3 is TGTGCCAGCAGGCTGGGCCGGCCAGGGGGCACCGGGGAGCTGTTTTTT. This chain links TRBV5-5 with TRBJ2-2; 7 nucleotides agree with TRBD1. The germline V gene encodes CDR1 SGHKS and CDR2 YYEKEE (reference sequence). CDR3 length: 16 residues. V gave up 5 bases and J gave up 4 bases; unmatched junction bases: 11.

The genes are TRBV29-1 and TRBJ2-5; 8 positions agree with TRBD2. CDR3 length: 16 residues. Germline CDR1 and CDR2: SQVTM and ANQGSEA. Germline trimming cut 3 bases from V and 5 bases from J; bases unmatched to any gene: 14. Here the CDR3 DNA reads TGCAGCGTTGATGGGGCTAGCCGGGGGGGCTGGGAGACCCAGTACTTC. It is translated as CSVDGASRGGWETQYF.

This chain connects TRBV2 to TRBJ2-7; a possible D gene is TRBD1 (6 bases). The CDR3 length is 15 residues. The germline V gene encodes CDR1 SNHLY and CDR2 FYNNEI. Trimming took 3 bases from V and 5 from J, leaving 17 bases between them. CDR3 sequence: CASSDTGFMGDEQYF. The CDR3 DNA reads as TGTGCCAGCAGTGATACAGGGTTCATGGGTGACGAGCAGTACTTC.